This TCR beta chain was documented in a study of cytomegalovirus exposure and HLA in healthy donors (dated by TCRdb to the late 2010s). At the level of the whole study: An earlier analysis of 550 to 700 of the donors reported roughly 270 Gb of sequence data and some 120 million unique TCR beta sequences from 150 million to 200 million T cells. An earlier analysis of nearly 600 of the donors applied high-throughput TCR beta sequencing to assess whether each TCR beta V gene segment acted as functional or pseudogenic. A later genetic analysis used genome-wide SNP genotypes for about 55% of the 666 donors, treating that subset as a discovery cohort. The study was designed to test whether signatures of past pathogen exposure could be identified by cataloging public T cell receptors. Of the 300 to 450 genotyped donors, over 70% fell in the genetic ancestry cluster associated with self-reported Caucasian donors. Roughly 300 gigabases of sequencing data and approximately 80 million unique TCR sequences were included in an early release covering around 600 HLA-typed donors. The T cell repertoires of some 670 subjects were profiled by immunosequencing and related to cytomegalovirus serostatus. The number of typed donors differed by locus: about 620-630 for A, B, C, DRB1 and DQB1; roughly 510 for DQA1; 606 for DPA1; and some 430 for DPB1. A separate validation cohort of some 130 different subjects was used in addition to the roughly 620-subject first cohort. Five DR-DQ haplotypes were treated as single units for association and clustering because of strong linkage in the cohort. Across some 400 genotyped donors of the cohort, an average of approximately 240,000 unique TCR beta nucleotide sequences per donor were sequenced, and 15% to 20% of those sequences were non-productive. Both class I and class II loci were covered by HLA typing, at four-digit resolution. Donor age, sex, ethnicity and CMV serostatus were compiled alongside the repertoire data. A later analysis re-analyzed previously published TCR beta repertoires from about 600 donors and added high-resolution HLA genotyping to study TCR occurrence patterns. Rather than using new phenotypic data, the later analysis identified candidate immune exposures from TCR beta sequences and from how often those sequences occurred across donors. All discovery cohort repertoires had been generated on a single sequencing platform. To predict cytomegalovirus infection status, the study brought together high-throughput TCR immunosequencing, statistical association of individual TCRs with disease status, and machine learning. Overall results and qualifications from the work: In a later analysis, HLA-associated TCR beta chains showed more clonal expansion and lower generation probabilities than non-associated chains that were equally common. Most CMV-associated TCR beta chains appeared to be HLA-restricted in a later analysis, and the HLA associations seemed to be driven largely by CMV exposure. A cluster of highly shared sequence variants was judged likely to be a technical artifact of the sequencing pipeline. The earlier analysis of a few hundred of the donors excluded some 15 rarely observed V segments, including chromosome 9 orphons, because counts were too low. Broadly in line with IMGT annotations, most TCR beta V segments showed up in productive rearrangements about 90% or about 30% of the time in an earlier analysis of several hundred of the donors. For the cohort, immune exposure information was limited to CMV serostatus. In a later analysis, TCR association rates were found to vary across HLA loci, with the most associated TCRs seen for DRB1 alleles and the fewest for HLA-C alleles. The cohort was sequenced for TCR beta chains only, and without alpha or paired-chain data the features that could be detected were limited. Several of the top co-occurrence clusters appeared to be linked to parvovirus B19, influenza, CMV and Epstein-Barr virus, according to a later analysis. Correlated functional status among segregating V segments might reflect linkage disequilibrium, but an unknown experimental factor could not be ruled out. Roughly uniform sequencing depth across donors was assumed in presence/absence analyses, although this assumption may not hold. At a false discovery rate of 0.05, a later analysis linked 16,951 TCR beta sequences to specific HLA alleles. Because the 87-base-pair reads could not distinguish some IMGT-functional V segments, including TRBV6-2 and TRBV6-3, those segments were excluded. V-gene and J-gene trimming of TCR beta chains was associated with a missense DCLRE1C variant in a later genetic analysis, and the association was replicated in an independent cohort. A further reported finding was that TCR beta sequences accurately predicted the HLA-A and HLA-B alleles for most subjects in the first cohort. Because HLA typing was missing for some donors at each locus, association tests included only the typed subset. According to the authors, the approach could potentially be generalized to other disease states and immunological phenotypes. Strong co-occurrence of HLA alleles, especially DR and DQ, made assigning TCR associations to individual alleles difficult. In the study, around 160 TCR beta chains were listed as associated with cytomegalovirus. While some public TCRs were present in many individuals, most TCR sequences turned up only very rarely across donors. In both the original and validation cohorts, the classifier was reported to diagnose cytomegalovirus status with high specificity and sensitivity. A few of the identified cytomegalovirus-associated TCR beta chains were confirmed in vitro to be specific for cytomegalovirus antigens. Compared with the roughly 700-donor mean, donors in an Asian-associated ancestry cluster had fewer N-insertions in productive TCRs, according to a later genetic analysis.

Via the germline V gene, CDR1 is SGHRS and CDR2 YFSETQ. The CDR3 spans 14 residues, from the cysteine through the phenylalanine. The retained sequence is limited to the CDR3, 42 bases, with the frame set at the first base. V lost 4 bases and J lost 3 bases; the stretch between them is 11 bases long. The library was generated by the immunoSEQ multiplex PCR assay. For the multiplex PCR, a mixture combining 60 forward primers for TCR Vbeta segments and 13 reverse primers for TCR Jbeta segments was used. A multiplex PCR assay on genomic DNA amplified the CDR3 region of rearranged TCR beta genes. The amplified TCR beta libraries were sequenced on the Illumina HiSeq System as 87-base-pair reads. Per the authors' processing: In a later analysis, tens of millions of unique TCR beta chains were counted across the roughly 700 repertoires, and roughly 10 million of these chains were shared by at least two donors. To remove PCR and sequencing errors, raw reads were error-corrected and collapsed into unique sequences using a nearest-neighbor algorithm that merged closely related sequences. V, D and J gene segments were assigned by aligning CDR3 sequences to IMGT reference sequences. For a sequence to be retained, a match of at least six nucleotides was required to both a V gene segment and a J gene segment. A rearrangement counted as productive if the CDR3 had no stop codons and remained in frame with V and J, and every other rearrangement counted as non-productive. Following IMGT convention, CDR3 was defined as the stretch from the second conserved V-encoded cysteine to the conserved J-encoded phenylalanine. The earlier analysis of 587 of the donors excluded sequences that lacked an unambiguous match to a single V gene segment. In an earlier analysis of roughly 500 of the donors, V segments were called functional above 56.7% productive rearrangements and were called segregating when the between-donor standard deviation exceeded 5%. A statistical classification framework was developed to diagnose cytomegalovirus status using the catalog of TCR beta chain sequences. In a later analysis, V and J genes were assigned by comparing TCR nucleotide sequences against IMGT/GENE-DB human TR gene sequences. The TCRdist pipeline was used in a later analysis to assign CDR3 sequences and most-parsimonious VDJ recombination scenarios. A later analysis defined each TCR beta chain by its CDR3 amino acid sequence plus V-gene family, and excluded reads lacking a unique V-gene family. In a later analysis, 450 to 600 highly shared, low-generation-probability nucleotide sequences were removed to address suspected cross-contamination and a sequencing artifact. In a later analysis, a clonal expansion index for each public chain was calculated from normalized within-repertoire ranks of inferred template counts. In a later analysis, generation probabilities were computed using a VDJ recombination model fitted to out-of-frame rearrangements, and the results were checked against IGoR. In a later analysis, TCR-TCR, TCR-HLA and TCR-CMV co-occurrence was scored with hypergeometric tests, and a repertoire-size bias correction was applied to TCR pairs. To estimate false discovery rates, a later analysis permuted the HLA or CMV assignments 20 times. A later analysis grouped co-occurring TCRs with DBSCAN, adding TCRdist sequence similarity when clustering within HLA-allele-positive subsets. Repertoires with fewer than 30,000 or more than 120,000 public chains were left out of co-occurrence clustering, as were four to six repertoires with anomalous nucleotide sharing. The table comes from immuneACCESS by way of TCRdb, which keeps in-frame sequences with V and J called. Part of the clones is missing from these tables; in studies checked, under half for an unresolved V gene and the rest for unknown reasons. V and J calls and clone size are as listed in that table; D and trimming were resolved from the DNA. In this sample's table one finds about 58,000 clones. Of the sample, 2.1% falls within the top ten clones.

On this clone: No antigen is known for it.

The cohort was made up of hundreds of healthy bone marrow donors. At the time of sampling, every cohort member was nominally healthy, though immune exposures that went unrecorded were likely present. The donor was CMV seronegative and belonged to the group of under 400 seronegative cohort members. A peripheral blood sample was collected from each donor, and TCR beta sequencing was performed on peripheral blood mononuclear cells. Genomic DNA extraction from the blood cell samples was performed with the Qiagen DNeasy Blood Extraction Kit. The clonotype originates from a woman aged 18-30 years in good health and CMV-seronegative. In this chain, TRBV5-1 is recombined with TRBJ1-5, with TRBD1 as a weak D call on 6 bases. The sequencing sample was made of PBMCs. The nucleotide sequence is given as TGCGCCAGCAGCACCGGACAGAACAATCAGCCCCAGCATTTT. It translates to CASSTGQNNQPQHF. The CDR3, completed at both ends by the reference TRBV5-1 and TRBJ1-5 genes, gives the full variable domain KAGVTQTPRYLIKTRGQQVTLSCSPISGHRSVSWYQQTPGQGLQFLFEYFSETQRNKGNFPGRFSGRQFSNSRSEMNVSTLELGDSALYLCASSTGQNNQPQHFGDGTRLSIL.